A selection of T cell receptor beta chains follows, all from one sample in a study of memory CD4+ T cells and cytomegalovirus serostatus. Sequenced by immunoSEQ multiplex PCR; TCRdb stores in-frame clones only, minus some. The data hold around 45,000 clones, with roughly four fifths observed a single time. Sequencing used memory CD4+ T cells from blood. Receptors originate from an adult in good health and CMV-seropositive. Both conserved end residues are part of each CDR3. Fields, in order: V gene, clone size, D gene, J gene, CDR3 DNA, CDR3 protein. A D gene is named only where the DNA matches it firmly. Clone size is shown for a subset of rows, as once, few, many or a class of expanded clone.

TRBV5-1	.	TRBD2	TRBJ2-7	TGCGCCAGCAGCAGTCGAACCCGGACTAGCGGGTCTCCCGACAAAGGCTACGAGCAGTACTTC	CASSSRTRTSGSPDKGYEQYF
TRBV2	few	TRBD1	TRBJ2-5	TGTGCCAGCAGTGAATACGGCAGGGGGCGCGGGACCCAGTACTTC	CASSEYGRGRGTQYF
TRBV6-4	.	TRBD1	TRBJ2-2	TGTGCCAGCAGTGCGGACAGGGCCGACACCGGGGAGCTGTTTTTT	CASSADRADTGELFF
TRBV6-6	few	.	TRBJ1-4	TGTGCCAGCAAAAGGACATCTTCAACTAATGAAAAACTGTTTTTT	CASKRTSSTNEKLFF
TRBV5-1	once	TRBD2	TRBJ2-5	TGCGCCAGCACTTTAGCGGGGGGACAAGAGACCCAGTACTTC	CASTLAGGQETQYF
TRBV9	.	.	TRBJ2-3	TGTGCCAGCAGCGGCTACTACCCTGGGGATACGCAGTATTTT	CASSGYYPGDTQYF
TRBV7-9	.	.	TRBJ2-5	TGTGCCAGCAGCCGCTATCGGCTCGGTCCCCACCAAGAGACCCAGTACTTC	CASSRYRLGPHQETQYF
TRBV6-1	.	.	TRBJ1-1	TGTGCCAGCAGTGAAGTTTATAGCGGGGACACTGAAGCTTTCTTT	CASSEVYSGDTEAFF
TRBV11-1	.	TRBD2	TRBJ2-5	TGTGCCAGCAGCTCCTCTAGCGGGGGGGCCCAAGAGACCCAGTACTTC	CASSSSSGGAQETQYF
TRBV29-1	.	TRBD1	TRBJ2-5	TGCAGCGTTGACGACAGGGGGGGAGAGACCCAGTACTTC	CSVDDRGGETQYF
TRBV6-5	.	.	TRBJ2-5	TGTGCCAGCAGTCCCCGGCGAGAGACCCAGTACTTC	CASSPRRETQYF
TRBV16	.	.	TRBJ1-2	TGTGCCAGCAGCCGGCAGGGGCACTATGGCTACACCTTC	CASSRQGHYGYTF
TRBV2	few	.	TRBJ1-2	TGTGCCAGCAGTCTACAGGGATGGGGCTACACCTTC	CASSLQGWGYTF
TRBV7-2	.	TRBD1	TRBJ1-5	TGTGCCAGCAGCCCACAGGGGGCATTAGGTCAGCCCCAGCATTTT	CASSPQGALGQPQHF
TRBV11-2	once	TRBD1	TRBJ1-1	TGTGCCAGCAGCTTGGGACAGGGAATAGACACTGAAGCTTTCTTT	CASSLGQGIDTEAFF
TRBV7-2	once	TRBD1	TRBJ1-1	TGTGCCAGCATATCACAGGGGTTGAACACTGAAGCTTTCTTT	CASISQGLNTEAFF
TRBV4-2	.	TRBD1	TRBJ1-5	TGTGCCAGCAGCCAAGGACAGGGCTATAGCAATCAGCCCCAGCATTTT	CASSQGQGYSNQPQHF
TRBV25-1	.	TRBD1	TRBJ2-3	TGTGCCAGCGACTCGGACAGGGCGGGAGATACGCAGTATTTT	CASDSDRAGDTQYF
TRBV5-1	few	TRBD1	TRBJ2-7	TGCGCCAGCAGCACTCGTCCCGGGACAGGGGAGCTGATTTCCTACGAGCAGTACTTC	CASSTRPGTGELISYEQYF
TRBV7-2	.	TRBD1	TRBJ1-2	TGTGCCAGCAGCGTGACTCCGGGACAGGCTTATGGCTACACCTTC	CASSVTPGQAYGYTF
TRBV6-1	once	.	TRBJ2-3	TGTGCCAGCGTCCCCCTCTCAGGGGCAGATACGCAGTATTTT	CASVPLSGADTQYF
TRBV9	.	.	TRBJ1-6	TGTGCCAGCAGCGTAGAGACAGGCGGTAATTCACCCCTCCACTTT	CASSVETGGNSPLHF
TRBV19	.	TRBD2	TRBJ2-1	TGTGCCAGTAGTATAGCCGCAGCGGGGGGGCTAGAGCAGTTCTTC	CASSIAAAGGLEQFF
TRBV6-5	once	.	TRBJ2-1	TGTGCCAGCAGAATGGGGAGCTCCTACAATGAGCAGTTCTTC	CASRMGSSYNEQFF
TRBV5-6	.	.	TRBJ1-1	TGTGCCAGCAGCCAAGAGGGGAACACTGAAGCTTTCTTT	CASSQEGNTEAFF
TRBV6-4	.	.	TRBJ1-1	TGTGCCAGCAGTGCCTCAGCAGGGACCCTGAACACTGAAGCTTTCTTT	CASSASAGTLNTEAFF
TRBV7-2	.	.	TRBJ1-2	TGTGCCAGCAGCTTGCACGGATCCTCAAACTATGGCTACACCTTC	CASSLHGSSNYGYTF
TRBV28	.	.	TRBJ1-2	TGTGCCAGCAGGAAATTAGCTAACTATGGCTACACCTTC	CASRKLANYGYTF
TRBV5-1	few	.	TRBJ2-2	TGCGCCAGCAGCTTGGGACAGCTAGGAGGGGAGCTGTTTTTT	CASSLGQLGGELFF
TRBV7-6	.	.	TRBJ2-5	TGTGCCAGCAGCAAAGCGGACGGGGAGACCCAGTACTTC	CASSKADGETQYF
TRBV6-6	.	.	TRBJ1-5	TGTGCCAGCTGCAGCAATCAGCCCCAGCATTTT	CASCSNQPQHF